Listed below are T cell receptor beta chains from one sample, sequenced in a study of CD8 T cells in Susac syndrome. MiXCR, applied by TCRdb to the immunoSEQ multiplex PCR reads, yields one record per CDR3 protein. This table holds about 300,000 distinct CDR3 sequences, under 95% found once. The sequencing sample was made of CD4+ T cells from PBMCs. All receptors come from a human donor with multiple sclerosis. CDR3s include the opening cysteine and the closing phenylalanine or tryptophan. D genes are given only for firm matches. Where a row states a size, it is once, few, many or the class of an expanded clone; other rows omit it.

.	TRBV5-4	TRBJ1-2	.	CASSWDGENYGYTF	TGTGCCAGCAGCTGGGACGGAGAGAACTATGGCTACACCTTC
few	TRBV5-6	TRBJ1-2	TRBD1	CASSLTGTDYGYTF	TGTGCCAGCAGTCTCACCGGGACAGACTATGGCTACACCTTC
.	TRBV12-3/TRBV12-4	TRBJ1-1	.	CASSLGPQPTNTEAFF	TGTGCCAGCAGTTTAGGACCCCAGCCGACTAACACTGAAGCTTTCTTT
.	TRBV14	TRBJ2-7	TRBD1	CASSQGGNTGTGSYEQYF	TGTGCCAGCAGCCAAGGGGGAAACACCGGGACAGGGTCCTACGAGCAGTACTTC
.	TRBV12-3/TRBV12-4	TRBJ2-7	.	CASSLAAREGYEQYF	TGTGCCAGCAGTTTAGCGGCCAGGGAAGGCTACGAGCAGTACTTC
.	TRBV20-1	TRBJ2-1	TRBD2	CSAEPGLAGGEQFF	TGCAGTGCTGAACCGGGACTAGCGGGGGGCGAGCAGTTCTTC
.	TRBV20-1	TRBJ2-1	TRBD2	CSAVDGTTGPYNEQFF	TGCAGTGCTGTCGACGGGACTACCGGGCCTTACAATGAGCAGTTCTTC
.	TRBV29-1	TRBJ2-2	.	CSVARTGSGELFF	TGCAGCGTTGCCAGAACAGGTTCAGGGGAGCTGTTTTTT
.	TRBV11-2	TRBJ2-5	.	CASSSKTQYF	TGTGCCAGCAGCTCGAAGACCCAGTACTTC
.	TRBV11-2	TRBJ2-3	.	CASSLLGRGHTDTQYF	TGTGCCAGCAGCTTACTAGGGCGGGGGCACACAGATACGCAGTATTTT
.	TRBV5-1	TRBJ2-3	TRBD1	CASSLAGQGADTQYF	TGCGCCAGCAGCTTGGCCGGACAGGGAGCAGATACGCAGTATTTT
.	TRBV7-2	TRBJ2-5	TRBD2	CASSPRGGFETQYF	TGTGCCAGCAGCCCGAGGGGAGGGTTTGAGACCCAGTACTTC
.	TRBV3-1	TRBJ2-5	TRBD2	CASSYGLAGAGTQYF	TGTGCCAGCAGCTACGGCCTAGCGGGGGCGGGGACCCAGTACTTC
few	TRBV18	TRBJ2-7	TRBD1	CASSPGTASSYEQYF	TGTGCCAGCTCACCTGGGACAGCGAGCTCCTACGAGCAGTACTTC
.	TRBV6-2/TRBV6-3	TRBJ2-7	TRBD2	CASSYGSGSTYEQYF	TGTGCCAGCAGTTATGGTAGCGGGAGTACCTACGAGCAGTACTTC
.	TRBV12-3/TRBV12-4	TRBJ1-5	.	CASSFRQSNQPQHF	TGTGCCAGCAGTTTTAGGCAGAGCAATCAGCCCCAGCATTTT
.	TRBV5-5	TRBJ1-1	.	CASSFWTPNTEAFF	TGTGCCAGCAGCTTCTGGACACCGAACACTGAAGCTTTCTTT
.	TRBV6-6	TRBJ1-2	.	CASSYLPAYYGYTF	TGTGCCAGCAGTTACCTTCCTGCCTACTATGGCTACACCTTC
.	TRBV9	TRBJ1-1	.	CASSGSGRKNTEAFF	TGTGCCAGCAGCGGCTCGGGACGCAAGAACACTGAAGCTTTCTTT
.	TRBV25-1	TRBJ2-3	TRBD2	CASSGTSGLTDTQYF	TGTGCCAGCTCCGGGACTAGCGGTTTGACAGATACGCAGTATTTT
.	TRBV7-9	TRBJ1-1	.	CASALSRVINTEAFF	TGTGCCAGCGCCCTTAGCCGAGTGATTAACACTGAAGCTTTCTTT
.	TRBV14	TRBJ1-2	.	CASSQGGGALGYTF	TGTGCCAGCAGCCAAGGAGGAGGGGCTCTGGGCTACACCTTC
.	TRBV18	TRBJ1-2	.	CASSPSDSADGYTF	TGTGCCAGCTCACCGTCGGACAGCGCCGACGGCTACACCTTC
few	TRBV4-1	TRBJ2-7	.	CASSQNYRQAYEQYF	TGCGCCAGCAGCCAAAATTATCGCCAGGCCTACGAGCAGTACTTC
.	TRBV19	TRBJ1-5	.	CASSMPGGNQPQHF	TGTGCCAGTAGTATGCCGGGGGGCAATCAGCCCCAGCATTTT
.	TRBV19	TRBJ2-2	TRBD1	CASKLRDRDTGELFF	TGTGCCAGTAAGCTCCGGGACAGGGACACCGGGGAGCTGTTTTTT
few	TRBV7-2	TRBJ2-1	.	CASSLVYAISQDNEQFF	TGTGCCAGCAGCTTAGTTTATGCGATTAGCCAGGACAATGAGCAGTTCTTC